This T cell receptor (beta chain) was sequenced during a study of T cell responses to AZD1222 COVID-19 vaccine. Study information: Second-dose recipients at about 4 or about 12 weeks were treated as one pooled group. Overall study findings and caveats: The donors showed a predominance of white British ancestry and of females, with possible underestimation of clonal diversity.

Concerning this clone: Antigen unknown.

TCRdb's table, derived via immunoSEQ multiplex PCR, lists solely in-frame clones and lacks some. This sample has 150,000 to 200,000 clones; approximately 95% occur once, and the top ten carry around 3.8%. Trimming took 2 bases from V and 5 from J; bases not matched to a gene: 9. CDR1 and CDR2 (germline): MNHEY, SMNVEV (reference sequence). This CDR3 contains 16 residues. The sequence was collected from an adult in good health. This sample comprised peripheral blood, obtained on day 0 of AZD1222 vaccination. The chain employs TRBV27 and TRBJ2-7; TRBD1 matches 10 bases. As DNA, the CDR3 is TGTGCCAGCAGTTTAGCCGGACAGGGGGGCCTCAACGAGCAGTACTTC. This codes for CASSLAGQGGLNEQYF.